Each of the 9 T cell receptor beta chains below was sequenced from the same sample in a study of control samples from healthy donors and cancer patients. Profiling relied on immunoSEQ multiplex PCR, and the TCRdb table lists in-frame clones only, not all of them. This table lists about 190,000 clones. Sequenced material: blood. These TCRs come from a woman aged 25 to 39 in good health.

The J gene is TRBJ1-5, the V gene TRBV2; 8 bases line up with TRBD1. The CDR3 loop spans 14 amino acids. The V gene's germline CDR1 is SNHLY and CDR2 FYNNEI. J was trimmed by 7 bases and V by 7 bases; bases with no gene match: 9. CDR3 amino acids: CASKPQGARQPQHF. Here the CDR3 DNA reads TGTGCCAGCAAACCTCAGGGGGCGAGGCAGCCCCAGCATTTT.

The chain employs TRBV3-1 (or the pseudogene TRBV3-2) and TRBJ1-3; D call uncertain. This CDR3 spans 12 amino acids. The germline V gene encodes CDR1 LGHDT and CDR2 YNNKEL (reference sequence). V dropped 1 base and J dropped 7 bases, with 5 bases sitting between them. This CDR3 reads CASSQVDNTIYF. The DNA of the CDR3 is TGTGCCAGCAGCCAAGTGGACAACACCATATATTTT.

The gene calls are TRBV27 and TRBJ2-3; D gene uncertain. Trimming cost V 6 bases and J 2 bases, with 9 bases left between them. The germline gives CDR1 MNHEY, CDR2 SMNVEV (reference sequence). The CDR3 loop spans 13 amino acids. CDR3 sequence reads: CASRYKVTDTQYF. The CDR3 DNA follows: TGTGCCAGCAGATATAAAGTCACAGATACGCAGTATTTT.

This chain links TRBV7-2 with TRBJ2-7; D is unresolved. The V and J ends lost 3 bases and 2 bases respectively, with 11 bases between them. Germline V gene sequence: CDR1 SGHTA, CDR2 FQGNSA. The length of the CDR3 is 14 residues. This CDR3 reads CASSLRPGPYEQYF. The CDR3 nucleotides read TGTGCCAGCAGCTTGAGACCCGGGCCCTACGAGCAGTACTTC.

The V and J genes are TRBV9 and TRBJ1-1; TRBD1 aligns across 7 bases. This CDR3 is built from 14 residues. The ends lost 3 bases at V and 4 bases at J; junction bases unmatched: 6. Germline V CDR1 and CDR2: SGDLS, YYNGEE. CDR3 DNA: TGTGCCAGCAGCGGACAGGGTATGCCCACTGAAGCTTTCTTT. This encodes CASSGQGMPTEAFF.

The chain links TRBV5-4 to TRBJ2-2; TRBD1 matches 9 bases. From germline, CDR1 is SGHNT and CDR2 YYREEE (reference sequence). The CDR3 is 15 amino acids. The trim removed 5 bases at V and 2 bases at J, leaving 4 bases unmatched. CDR3 in DNA: TGTGCCAGCAGACCGGGACAGGGTAACACCGGGGAGCTGTTTTTT. This codes for CASRPGQGNTGELFF.

This chain connects TRBV7-3 to TRBJ1-6; 9 bases agree with TRBD1. The CDR3 contains 12 residues. The V gene end was trimmed by 10 bases and the J gene end by 10 bases; junction bases not matched to a gene: 5. Germline-derived CDR1 and CDR2 are SGHTA and FQGTGA. CDR3 sequence (DNA): TGTGCCACTGGGACAGGGATGTCACCCCTCCACTTT. It specifies CATGTGMSPLHF.

This chain connects TRBV5-1 to TRBJ2-2; 7 nucleotides align to TRBD2. The trim removed 4 bases at V and 3 bases at J, leaving 6 bases unmatched. The germline CDR1 and CDR2 sequences are SGHRS and YFSETQ. The CDR3 covers 15 residues. The DNA of the CDR3 is TGCGCCAGCAGCCCGCGGGAGTTTTACACCGGGGAGCTGTTTTTT. Protein sequence: CASSPREFYTGELFF.

The rearrangement uses TRBV27 and TRBJ1-1, with D maybe TRBD1 (6 bases). V lost 0 bases and J 4 bases, leaving 15 bases between the germline ends. Germline CDR1 reads MNHEY; CDR2 reads SMNVEV (reference sequence). The CDR3 length is 16 residues. CDR3 in amino acids: CASSLSVGGRSTEAFF. For the CDR3, the DNA is TGTGCCAGCAGTTTATCGGTGGGGGGGCGCAGCACTGAAGCTTTCTTT.